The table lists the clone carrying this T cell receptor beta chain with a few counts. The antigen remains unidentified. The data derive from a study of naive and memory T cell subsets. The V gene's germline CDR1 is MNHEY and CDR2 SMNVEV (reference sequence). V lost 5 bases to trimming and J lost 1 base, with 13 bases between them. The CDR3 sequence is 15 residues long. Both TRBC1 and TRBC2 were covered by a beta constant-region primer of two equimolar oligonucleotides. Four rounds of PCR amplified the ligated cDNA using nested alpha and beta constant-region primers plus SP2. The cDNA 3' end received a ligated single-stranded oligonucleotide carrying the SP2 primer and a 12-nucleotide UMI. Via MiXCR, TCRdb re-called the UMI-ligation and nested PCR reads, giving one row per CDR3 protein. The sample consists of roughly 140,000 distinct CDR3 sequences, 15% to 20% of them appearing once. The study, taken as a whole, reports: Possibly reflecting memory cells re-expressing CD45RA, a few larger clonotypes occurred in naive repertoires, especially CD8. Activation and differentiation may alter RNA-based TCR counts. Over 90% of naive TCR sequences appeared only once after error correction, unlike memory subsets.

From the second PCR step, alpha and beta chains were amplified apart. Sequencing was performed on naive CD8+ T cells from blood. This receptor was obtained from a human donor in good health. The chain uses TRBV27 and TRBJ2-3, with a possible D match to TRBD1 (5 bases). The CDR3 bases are TGTGCCAGCAGTCTAGACAGTTTTGGCACAGATACGCAGTATTTT. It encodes CASSLDSFGTDTQYF.